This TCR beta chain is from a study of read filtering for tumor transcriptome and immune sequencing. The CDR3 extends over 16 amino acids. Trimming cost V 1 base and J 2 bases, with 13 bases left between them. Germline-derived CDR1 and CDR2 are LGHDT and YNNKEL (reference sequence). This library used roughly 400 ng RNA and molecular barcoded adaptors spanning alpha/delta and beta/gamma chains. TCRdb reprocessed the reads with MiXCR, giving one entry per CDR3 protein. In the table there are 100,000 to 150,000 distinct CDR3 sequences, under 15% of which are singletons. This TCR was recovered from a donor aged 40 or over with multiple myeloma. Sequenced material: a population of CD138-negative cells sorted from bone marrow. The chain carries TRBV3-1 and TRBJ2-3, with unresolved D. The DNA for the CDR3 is TGTGCCAGCAGCCAAGCTACACGGAACCCCACAGATACGCAGTATTTT. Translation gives CASSQATRNPTDTQYF.